Below are 28 T cell receptor beta chains sequenced from a single sample in a study of cytomegalovirus exposure and HLA in healthy donors. The PCR made use of 60 Vbeta and 13 Jbeta primers. Sequencing was performed with immunoSEQ multiplex PCR; in TCRdb, only in-frame clones are kept and a portion is missing. The sample records about 140,000 clones, roughly 76% being singletons. The sequenced sample was PBMCs. These receptors were collected from a female donor in good health and CMV-seronegative.

This clone has a single count. V and J are TRBV7-8 and TRBJ1-3; D is possibly TRBD1 (5 bases). This CDR3 region has 15 residues. The germline V and J ends were trimmed by 1 base and 2 bases, with 9 bases remaining between them. Germline-derived CDR1 and CDR2 are SGHVS and FQNEAQ. CDR3 nucleotides: TGTGCCAGCAGCTTAGAGGGGATTACTGGAAACACCATATATTTT. Encoded protein: CASSLEGITGNTIYF.

The chain has TRBV19 and TRBJ1-3, with TRBD1 identical over 12 bases. Germline V CDR1 and CDR2: LNHDA, SQIVND (reference sequence). The junction had 2 bases not matched to a gene; V was cut back by 4 bases and J by 4 bases. The CDR3 is 15 amino acids. CDR3 in amino acids: CASSRDRGPGNTIYF. CDR3 nucleotides: TGTGCCAGTAGTAGGGACAGGGGGCCAGGAAACACCATATATTTT.

The chain is built from TRBV2 and TRBJ1-2; 9 bases are a match to TRBD1. Trimming at V came to 4 bases and at J to 4 bases, leaving 7 bases not matched to a gene. This CDR3 region has 15 residues. Germline CDR1 reads SNHLY; CDR2 reads FYNNEI. The CDR3 DNA reads TGTGCCAGCAGTGGGGACAGGGCTTTGCCCTATGGCTACACCTTC. Translation: CASSGDRALPYGYTF.

This clone was seen only once. V usage is TRBV5-1 and J usage is TRBJ2-1, with 9 bases aligning to TRBD2. V shed 4 bases, J shed 8 bases, and the junction held 7 bases outside the gene matches. Germline values: CDR1 SGHRS, CDR2 YFSETQ. This CDR3 has 14 amino acids. CDR3 coding DNA: TGCGCCAGCAGCCTAAGGACTAGCGTCGATGAGCAGTTCTTC. Translation gives CASSLRTSVDEQFF.

The gene calls are TRBV7-8 and TRBJ1-1; TRBD1 is a possible D gene (6 bases). CDR1 SGHVS and CDR2 FQNEAQ come from the germline V gene. This CDR3 is built from 13 residues. Trimming pared 6 bases from V and 4 bases from J, leaving 12 bases between. The CDR3, as DNA: TGTGCCAGCAGTTCGAGGGGGGGCACTGAAGCTTTCTTT. This gives the protein CASSSRGGTEAFF.

As regards this clone: The same CDR3 also results from other DNA sequences found in this sample. In nucleotides, the CDR3 is TGTGCCACCCGCGCACAGGCCGCTAATTCACCCCTCCACTTT. It encodes CATRAQAANSPLHF. V usage is TRBV6-4 and J usage is TRBJ1-6, with D possibly matching TRBD1 (5 bases). Germline CDR1 is MRHNA and CDR2 is SNTAGT. The V gene lost 10 bases and the J gene lost 6 bases, with 16 bases spanning the gap. There are 14 residues in the CDR3.

Only one count was recorded for this clone. The gene calls are TRBV14 and TRBJ2-1; D unresolved. Looked up from germline, CDR1 is SGHDN and CDR2 is FVKESK. The CDR3 has 13 residues. Trimming took off 0 bases at V and 12 bases at J, with 12 bases between the two ends. CDR3 residues: CASSQDVSVSQFF. CDR3 nucleotide sequence: TGTGCCAGCAGCCAAGATGTATCTGTATCGCAGTTCTTC.

This clone was detected only once. The gene calls are TRBV19 and TRBJ2-5, with 10 bases matching TRBD2. CDR1 and CDR2 from the germline V gene are LNHDA and SQIVND (reference sequence). This CDR3 region has 15 residues. V lost 6 bases and J lost 5; bases outside the gene matches: 9. The CDR3 protein is CASSPRLAGEETQYF. CDR3 nucleotide sequence: TGTGCCAGTAGCCCCCGGCTAGCGGGGGAGGAGACCCAGTACTTC.

The V call is TRBV4-1, the J call TRBJ2-3, with D possibly being TRBD2 (6 bases). Germline CDR1 reads MGHRA; CDR2 reads YSYEKL. V dropped 4 bases and J dropped 0 bases, with 14 bases sitting between them. The CDR3 runs 16 residues. In nucleotides, the CDR3 is TGCGCCAGCAGCCTTTACGGGAGCGGAAGCACAGATACGCAGTATTTT. Translated, it gives CASSLYGSGSTDTQYF.

The J gene is TRBJ2-3, the V gene TRBV9; D gene unclear. The CDR3 extends over 14 amino acids. V dropped 4 bases and J dropped 1 base, with 10 bases sitting between them. In germline, CDR1 is SGDLS, CDR2 YYNGEE. For the CDR3, the DNA is TGTGCCAGCAGCCCCTCTCCGGGCACAGATACGCAGTATTTT. Its protein is CASSPSPGTDTQYF.

CDR3 in DNA: TGTGCCAGCAGCTTGTCAGGTTCAGAGACCCAGTACTTC. It specifies CASSLSGSETQYF. The chain combines TRBV7-7 with TRBJ2-5; D unresolved. This CDR3 has 13 residues. Deletions cut 3 bases from V and 4 bases from J, with 9 bases between. The germline CDR1 and CDR2 sequences are SSHAT and FNYEAQ (reference sequence).

This clone was observed a few times. The J gene is TRBJ2-7, the V gene TRBV5-1, with D tentatively TRBD1 (5 bases). Germline values: CDR1 SGHRS, CDR2 YFSETQ. The CDR3 totals 15 residues. The germline V and J ends were trimmed by 0 bases and 6 bases, with 16 bases remaining between them. The CDR3 DNA follows: TGCGCCAGCAGCTTGGCAGGGTCTGGCAGGCCCGAGCAGTACTTC. Its protein product is CASSLAGSGRPEQYF. Variable domain in full (rest from reference TRBV5-1 and TRBJ2-7): KAGVTQTPRYLIKTRGQQVTLSCSPISGHRSVSWYQQTPGQGLQFLFEYFSETQRNKGNFPGRFSGRQFSNSRSEMNVSTLELGDSALYLCASSLAGSGRPEQYFGPGTRLTVT.

This clone has just one count. This chain uses TRBV9 with TRBJ1-2, with D unclear. Between the trimmed V and J ends, which lost 3 bases and 2 bases, there was a span of 17 bases. Germline-derived CDR1 and CDR2 are SGDLS and YYNGEE. The CDR3 sequence is 16 residues long. CDR3 DNA: TGTGCCAGCAGCGGGCTTCCGCCGGCGGTGAACTATGGCTACACCTTC. Residues: CASSGLPPAVNYGYTF.

V and J are TRBV6-4 and TRBJ1-2, with D possibly TRBD1 on 6 matching bases. Germline V gives CDR1 MRHNA, CDR2 SNTAGT. Trimming shortened V by 8 bases and J by 1 base, and 11 bases separated the two germline ends. The CDR3 contains 13 residues. CDR3 sequence reads: CASSQGINYGYTF. The CDR3 DNA follows: TGTGCCAGCTCTCAGGGGATTAACTATGGCTACACCTTC.

The rearrangement links TRBV29-1 to TRBJ1-3; D unresolved. V gave up 6 bases and J gave up 0 bases, with 6 bases separating them. The V gene's germline CDR1 is SQVTM and CDR2 ANQGSEA. The CDR3 extends over 12 amino acids. As DNA, the CDR3 is TGCAGCGTCGGTCTCTCTGGAAACACCATATATTTT. Translating gives CSVGLSGNTIYF.

The rearrangement joins TRBV7-9 to TRBJ2-1; 14 bases agree with TRBD2. The CDR3 is 15 amino acids. J was trimmed by 10 bases and V by 5 bases; bases with no gene match: 7. The germline gives CDR1 SEHNR, CDR2 FQNEAQ (reference sequence). The CDR3 region has the DNA TGTGCCAGCAGCCTGACTAGCGGGAGGGCTCAAGAGCAGTTCTTC. It is translated as CASSLTSGRAQEQFF.

This chain joins TRBV5-1 and TRBJ1-2, with D perhaps matching TRBD1 (6 bases). Germline CDR1 reads SGHRS; CDR2 reads YFSETQ. Trimming removed 3 bases from V and 0 bases from J, with 24 bases in between. This CDR3 spans 19 amino acids. The CDR3 protein is CASSSHIFVGDTSNYGYTF. CDR3 sequence (DNA): TGCGCCAGCAGCTCTCATATCTTTGTAGGGGACACATCTAACTATGGCTACACCTTC. Full variable domain (outside the CDR3, taken from reference TRBV5-1 and TRBJ1-2): KAGVTQTPRYLIKTRGQQVTLSCSPISGHRSVSWYQQTPGQGLQFLFEYFSETQRNKGNFPGRFSGRQFSNSRSEMNVSTLELGDSALYLCASSSHIFVGDTSNYGYTFGSGTRLTVV.

This clone was seen a single time. The chain links TRBV7-6 to TRBJ2-1; TRBD1 matches 7 bases. Germline CDR1 SGHVS, CDR2 FNYEAQ. This CDR3 has 15 amino acids. With 5 bases clipped from V and 1 base from J, the junction kept 5 bases outside the gene matches. CDR3 sequence: CASSIGTDSYNEQFF. As DNA, the CDR3 is TGTGCCAGCAGCATCGGGACAGATTCCTACAATGAGCAGTTCTTC.

The V and J genes are TRBV14 and TRBJ1-1, with D possibly TRBD1 on 5 matching bases. This CDR3 is 19 amino acids long. The ends were cut back, 0 bases at V and 5 bases at J, with 25 bases in the middle. CDR1 is SGHDN and CDR2 is FVKESK in the germline V gene. CDR3 protein: CASSQEFRTASVGGTEAFF. CDR3 coding DNA: TGTGCCAGCAGCCAAGAATTTAGGACGGCTTCCGTGGGGGGAACTGAAGCTTTCTTT.

As to this clone: At one boundary the junction diverges from the germline segment, which might be a read error. The V gene is TRBV7-9, the J gene TRBJ1-1; D is possibly TRBD1 (5 bases). The CDR3 totals 13 residues. Germline CDR1 and CDR2: SEHNR and FQNEAQ (reference sequence). The CDR3 DNA reads as TGTTCCAGCAGCCCACCCCCCCAGGGCAGGGCTTTCTTT. It encodes CSSSPPPQGRAFF. The full variable domain, its missing parts supplied by reference TRBV7-9 and TRBJ1-1, is DTGVSQNPRHKITKRGQNVTFRCDPISEHNRLYWYRQTLGQGPEFLTYFQNEAQLEKSRLLSDRFSAERPKGSFSTLEIQRTEQGDSAMYLCSSSPPPQGRAFFGQGTRLTVV.

This rearrangement joins TRBV11-3 to TRBJ2-1; D is unresolved. Germline CDR1 reads SGHNT; CDR2 reads YENEEA. Trimming pared 0 bases from V and 1 base from J, leaving 13 bases between. The CDR3 totals 17 residues. This CDR3 reads CASSLDRGAASYNEQFF. The CDR3 DNA reads TGTGCCAGCAGCTTAGATCGCGGCGCCGCTTCCTACAATGAGCAGTTCTTC.

The V gene is TRBV19, the J gene TRBJ1-1; TRBD1 is a possible D gene (5 bases). Germline CDR1 and CDR2: LNHDA and SQIVND (reference sequence). The CDR3 consists of 16 residues. V was trimmed by 3 bases and J by 4 bases, leaving 18 bases between them. The CDR3 nucleotides read TGTGCCAGTAGTATCTTCGGGAGGGGAGAAGGCACTGAAGCTTTCTTT. Protein sequence: CASSIFGRGEGTEAFF.

Points on this clone: In the same sample, other DNA sequences code for this CDR3. The chain has TRBV5-1 and TRBJ1-6; TRBD1 aligns across 7 bases. This CDR3 comprises 14 residues. V trimming: 4 bases; J trimming: 7 bases; junction bases outside the gene matches: 5. CDR1 is SGHRS, CDR2 YFSETQ, per germline. CDR3 in DNA: TGCGCCAGCAGCCGTGACAGGGACAATTCACCCCTCCACTTT. This gives the protein CASSRDRDNSPLHF.

This chain links TRBV9 with TRBJ2-7; TRBD1 is a possible D gene (6 bases). The CDR3 length is 14 residues. Germline-derived CDR1 and CDR2 are SGDLS and YYNGEE. V was trimmed by 3 bases and J by 2 bases, leaving 12 bases between them. The CDR3 nucleotides are TGTGCCAGCAGCGCTACCGGGACAACCTACGAGCAGTACTTC. Residues: CASSATGTTYEQYF.

The rearrangement joins TRBV5-6 to TRBJ1-1, with TRBD1 as a possible D gene (6 bases). The CDR3 covers 15 residues. V was clipped by 4 bases and J by 8 bases, with 21 bases between them. CDR1 and CDR2 (germline): SGHDT, YYEEEE. CDR3 in amino acids: CASSAGAAGHWEAFF. DNA for the CDR3: TGTGCCAGCAGCGCGGGAGCTGCGGGACACTGGGAAGCTTTCTTT.

The chain employs TRBV5-1 and TRBJ1-2, with 9 nucleotides matching TRBD1. V shed 0 bases, J shed 6 bases, and the junction held 6 bases outside the gene matches. This CDR3 spans 15 amino acids. Germline CDR1 SGHRS, CDR2 YFSETQ. The CDR3 bases are TGCGCCAGCAGCTTGGACACACAGGGGGCGGATGGCTACACCTTC. Its protein product is CASSLDTQGADGYTF.

J is TRBJ1-4 and V is TRBV7-9; D is unclear. The CDR3 is made up of 15 amino acids. V dropped 1 base and J dropped 8 bases, with 14 bases sitting between them. Looked up from germline, CDR1 is SEHNR and CDR2 is FQNEAQ (reference sequence). The CDR3 here is CASSLGAFREEKLFF. CDR3 nucleotides: TGTGCCAGCAGCTTAGGGGCTTTCCGGGAGGAAAAACTGTTTTTT.

The chain is built from TRBV27 and TRBJ2-7; D is perhaps TRBD2 (5 bases). Trimming removed 6 bases from V and 0 bases from J, with 15 bases in between. This CDR3 is built from 15 residues. Germline CDR1 reads MNHEY; CDR2 reads SMNVEV (reference sequence). CDR3 protein: CASSLERSNSYEQYF. The CDR3 coding sequence is TGTGCCAGCAGCCTTGAGCGGTCGAACTCCTACGAGCAGTACTTC.